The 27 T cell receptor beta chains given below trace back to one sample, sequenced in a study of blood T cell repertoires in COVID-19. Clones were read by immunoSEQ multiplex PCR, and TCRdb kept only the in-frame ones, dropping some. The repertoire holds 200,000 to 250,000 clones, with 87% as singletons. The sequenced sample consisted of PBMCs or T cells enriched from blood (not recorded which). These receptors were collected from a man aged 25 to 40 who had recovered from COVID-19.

The CDR3 region is CAWTSGNTGELFF. The CDR3 DNA reads as TGTGCCTGGACTAGCGGGAACACCGGGGAGCTGTTTTTT. The rearrangement uses TRBV30 and TRBJ2-2; 7 bases agree with TRBD2. The CDR3 has 13 residues. Germline loops: CDR1 GTSNPN, CDR2 SVGIG (reference sequence). The junction had 0 bases not matched to a gene; V was cut back by 4 bases and J by 1 base.

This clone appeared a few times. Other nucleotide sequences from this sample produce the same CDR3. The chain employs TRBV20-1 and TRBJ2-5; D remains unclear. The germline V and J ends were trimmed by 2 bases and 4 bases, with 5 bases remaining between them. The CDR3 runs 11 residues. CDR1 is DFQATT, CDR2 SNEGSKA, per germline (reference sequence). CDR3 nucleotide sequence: TGCAGTGCTAGACACTCAGAGACCCAGTACTTC. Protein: CSARHSETQYF.

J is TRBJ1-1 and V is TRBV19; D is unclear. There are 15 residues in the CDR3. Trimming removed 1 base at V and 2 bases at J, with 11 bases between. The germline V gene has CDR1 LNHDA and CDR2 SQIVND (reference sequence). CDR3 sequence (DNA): TGTGCCAGTAGTATAGCGGGTACACCTAACACTGAAGCTTTCTTT. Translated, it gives CASSIAGTPNTEAFF.

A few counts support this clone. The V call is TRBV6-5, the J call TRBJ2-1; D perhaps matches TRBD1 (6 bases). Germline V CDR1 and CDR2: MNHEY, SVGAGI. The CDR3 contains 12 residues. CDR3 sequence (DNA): TGTGCAGGGGGAACAGGGAACAATGAGCAGTTCTTC. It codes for CAGGTGNNEQFF.

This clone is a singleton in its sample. In nucleotides, the CDR3 is TGTGCCAGCAGTTTAGCGGGCACCGGGGAGCTGTTTTTT. Translation gives CASSLAGTGELFF. The chain is built from TRBV27 and TRBJ2-2, with D possibly TRBD2 on 5 matching bases. V was shortened by 2 bases and J by 4 bases, with 5 bases between the two germline ends. The germline V gene has CDR1 MNHEY and CDR2 SMNVEV (reference sequence). This CDR3 comprises 13 residues.

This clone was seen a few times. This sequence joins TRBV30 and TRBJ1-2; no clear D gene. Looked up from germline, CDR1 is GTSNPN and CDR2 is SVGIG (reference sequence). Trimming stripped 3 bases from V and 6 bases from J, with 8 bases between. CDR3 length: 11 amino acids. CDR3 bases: TGTGCCTGGAGGAGCGCCCATGGCTACACCTTC. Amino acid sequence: CAWRSAHGYTF.

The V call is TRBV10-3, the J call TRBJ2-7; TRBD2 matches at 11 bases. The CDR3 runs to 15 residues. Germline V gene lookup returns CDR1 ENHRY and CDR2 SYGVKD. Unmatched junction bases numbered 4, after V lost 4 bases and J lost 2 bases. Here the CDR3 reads CAISASTSGTYEQYF. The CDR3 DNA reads TGTGCCATCAGTGCTTCGACTAGCGGGACCTACGAGCAGTACTTC.

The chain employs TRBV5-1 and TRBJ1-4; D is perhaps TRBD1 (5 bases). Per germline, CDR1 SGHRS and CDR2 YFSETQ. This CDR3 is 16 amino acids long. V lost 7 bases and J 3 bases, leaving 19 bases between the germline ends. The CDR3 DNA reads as TGCGCCAGCTCCCCAGCCGCCGACAGCGCTAATGAAAAACTGTTTTTT. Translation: CASSPAADSANEKLFF.

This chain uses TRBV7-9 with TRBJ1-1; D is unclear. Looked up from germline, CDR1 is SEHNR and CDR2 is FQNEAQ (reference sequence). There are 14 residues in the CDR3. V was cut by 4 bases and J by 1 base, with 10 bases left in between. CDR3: CASSSRQTNTEAFF. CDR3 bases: TGTGCCAGCAGCTCTCGACAAACGAACACTGAAGCTTTCTTT.

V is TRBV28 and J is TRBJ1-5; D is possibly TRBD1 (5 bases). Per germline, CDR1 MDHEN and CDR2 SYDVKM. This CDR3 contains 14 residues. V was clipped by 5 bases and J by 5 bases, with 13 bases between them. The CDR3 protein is CASSLQGPHQPQHF. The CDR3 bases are TGTGCCAGCAGTCTCCAGGGTCCCCATCAGCCCCAGCATTTT.

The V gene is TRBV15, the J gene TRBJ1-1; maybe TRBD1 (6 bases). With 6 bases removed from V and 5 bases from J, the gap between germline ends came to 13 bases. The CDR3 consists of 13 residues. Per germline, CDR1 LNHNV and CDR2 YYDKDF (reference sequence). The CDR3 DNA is TGTGCCACCAGTAAAACAAGGGGGACTGAAGCTTTCTTT. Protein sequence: CATSKTRGTEAFF. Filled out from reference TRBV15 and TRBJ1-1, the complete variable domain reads DAMVIQNPRYQVTQFGKPVTLSCSQTLNHNVMYWYQQKSSQAPKLLFHYYDKDFNNEADTPDNFQSRRPNTSFCFLDIRSPGLGDTAMYLCATSKTRGTEAFFGQGTRLTVV.

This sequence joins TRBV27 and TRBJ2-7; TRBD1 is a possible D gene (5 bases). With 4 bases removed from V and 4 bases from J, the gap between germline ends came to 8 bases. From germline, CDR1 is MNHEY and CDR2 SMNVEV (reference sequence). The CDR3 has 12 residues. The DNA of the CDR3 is TGTGCCAGCAGTTCAGACAGATACGAGCAGTACTTC. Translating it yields CASSSDRYEQYF.

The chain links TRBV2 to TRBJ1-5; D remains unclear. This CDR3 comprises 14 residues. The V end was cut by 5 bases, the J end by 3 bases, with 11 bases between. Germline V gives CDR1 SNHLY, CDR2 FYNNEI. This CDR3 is CASSLEDFNQPQHF. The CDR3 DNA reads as TGTGCCAGCAGTCTTGAGGACTTCAATCAGCCCCAGCATTTT.

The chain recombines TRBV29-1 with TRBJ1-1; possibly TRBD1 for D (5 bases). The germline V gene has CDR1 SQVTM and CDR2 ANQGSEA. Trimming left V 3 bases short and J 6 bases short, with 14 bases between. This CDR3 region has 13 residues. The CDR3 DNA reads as TGCAGCGTTGACTCCGGGGGAGGACCTGAAGCTTTCTTT. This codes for CSVDSGGGPEAFF.

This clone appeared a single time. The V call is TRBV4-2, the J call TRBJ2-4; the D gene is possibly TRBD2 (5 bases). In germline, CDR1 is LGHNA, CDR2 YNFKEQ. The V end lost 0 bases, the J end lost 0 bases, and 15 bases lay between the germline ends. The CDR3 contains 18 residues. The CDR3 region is CASSQDTRTDLAKNIQYF. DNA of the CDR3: TGTGCCAGCAGCCAAGATACTAGGACTGACCTAGCCAAAAACATTCAGTACTTC.

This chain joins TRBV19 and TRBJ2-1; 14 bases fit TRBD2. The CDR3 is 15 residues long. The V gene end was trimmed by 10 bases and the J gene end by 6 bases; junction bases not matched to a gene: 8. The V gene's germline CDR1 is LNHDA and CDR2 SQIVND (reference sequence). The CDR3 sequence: CATARGTSGSNEQFF. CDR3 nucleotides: TGTGCCACCGCCCGAGGGACTAGCGGGAGCAATGAGCAGTTCTTC.

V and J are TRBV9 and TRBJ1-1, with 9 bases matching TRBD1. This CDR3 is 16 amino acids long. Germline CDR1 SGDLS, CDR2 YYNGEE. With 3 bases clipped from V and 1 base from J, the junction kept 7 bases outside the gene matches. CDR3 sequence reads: CASSATGGARNTEAFF. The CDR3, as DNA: TGTGCCAGCAGCGCCACAGGGGGCGCACGGAACACTGAAGCTTTCTTT.

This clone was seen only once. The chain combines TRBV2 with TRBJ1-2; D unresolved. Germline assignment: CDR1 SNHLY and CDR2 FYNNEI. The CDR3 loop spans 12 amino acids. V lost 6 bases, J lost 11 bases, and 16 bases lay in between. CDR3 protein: CASSSLTGRYTF. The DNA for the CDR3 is TGTGCCAGCAGCAGCTTGACGGGTCGGTACACCTTC.

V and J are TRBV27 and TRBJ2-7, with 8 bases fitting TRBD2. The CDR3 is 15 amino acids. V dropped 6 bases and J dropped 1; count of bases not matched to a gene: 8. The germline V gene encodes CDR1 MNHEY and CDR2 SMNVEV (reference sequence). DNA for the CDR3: TGTGCCAGCAGCCTTACCACGGGGGGGTCCTACGAGCAGTACTTC. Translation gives CASSLTTGGSYEQYF.

The CDR3, as DNA: TGTGCCAGCAGCTTAGCCTTTAGTCGGGCAGATACGCAGTATTTT. The encoded protein is CASSLAFSRADTQYF. This sequence joins TRBV7-8 and TRBJ2-3; D ambiguous. Germline V gives CDR1 SGHVS, CDR2 FQNEAQ. The germline V and J ends were trimmed by 0 bases and 4 bases, with 11 bases remaining between them. The CDR3 length is 15 residues.

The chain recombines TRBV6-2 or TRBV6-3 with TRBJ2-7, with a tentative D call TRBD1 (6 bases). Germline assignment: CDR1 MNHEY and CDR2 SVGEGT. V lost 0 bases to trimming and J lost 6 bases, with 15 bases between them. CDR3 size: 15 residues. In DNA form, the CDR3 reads TGTGCCAGCAGTTACTCAGGGACACATTCGCGCGAGCAGTACTTC. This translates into CASSYSGTHSREQYF.

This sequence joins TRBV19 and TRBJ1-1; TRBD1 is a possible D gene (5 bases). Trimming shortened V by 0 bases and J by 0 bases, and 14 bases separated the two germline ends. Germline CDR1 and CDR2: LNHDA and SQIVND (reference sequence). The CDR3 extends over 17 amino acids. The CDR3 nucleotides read TGTGCCAGTAGTATAGATCCAGGGTTCGGAATGAACACTGAAGCTTTCTTT. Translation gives CASSIDPGFGMNTEAFF.

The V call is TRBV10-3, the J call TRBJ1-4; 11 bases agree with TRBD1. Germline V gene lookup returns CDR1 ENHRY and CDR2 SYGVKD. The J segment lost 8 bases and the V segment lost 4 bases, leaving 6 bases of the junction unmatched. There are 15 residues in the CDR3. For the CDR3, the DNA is TGTGCCATCAGTGCGGACAGGGGGCAGAACGAAAAACTGTTTTTT. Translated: CAISADRGQNEKLFF.

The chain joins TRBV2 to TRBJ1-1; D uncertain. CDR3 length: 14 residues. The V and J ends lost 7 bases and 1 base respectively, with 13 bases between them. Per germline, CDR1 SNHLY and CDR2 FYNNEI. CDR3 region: CASNPRGANTEAFF. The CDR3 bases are TGTGCCAGCAATCCCCGGGGTGCGAACACTGAAGCTTTCTTT.

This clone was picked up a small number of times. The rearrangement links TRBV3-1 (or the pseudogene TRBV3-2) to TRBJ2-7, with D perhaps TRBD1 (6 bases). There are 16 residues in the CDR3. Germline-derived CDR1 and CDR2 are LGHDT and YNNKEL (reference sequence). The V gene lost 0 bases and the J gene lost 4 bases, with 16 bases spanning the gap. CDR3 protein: CASSQDPLGATYEQYF. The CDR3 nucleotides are TGTGCCAGCAGCCAAGATCCCTTGGGGGCGACATACGAGCAGTACTTC.

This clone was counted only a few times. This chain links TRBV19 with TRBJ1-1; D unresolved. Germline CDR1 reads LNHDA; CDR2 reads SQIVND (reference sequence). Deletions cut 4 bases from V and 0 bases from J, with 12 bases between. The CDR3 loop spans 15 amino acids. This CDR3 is CASSTREGMNTEAFF. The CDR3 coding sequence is TGTGCCAGTAGTACCCGGGAGGGCATGAACACTGAAGCTTTCTTT.

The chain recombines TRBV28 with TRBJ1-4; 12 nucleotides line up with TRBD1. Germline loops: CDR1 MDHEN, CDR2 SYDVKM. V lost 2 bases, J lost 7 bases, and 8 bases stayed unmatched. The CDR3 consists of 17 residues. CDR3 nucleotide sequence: TGTGCCAGCAGTTTACCCGGGACAGGGGGCACGGGTGAAAAACTGTTTTTT. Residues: CASSLPGTGGTGEKLFF.